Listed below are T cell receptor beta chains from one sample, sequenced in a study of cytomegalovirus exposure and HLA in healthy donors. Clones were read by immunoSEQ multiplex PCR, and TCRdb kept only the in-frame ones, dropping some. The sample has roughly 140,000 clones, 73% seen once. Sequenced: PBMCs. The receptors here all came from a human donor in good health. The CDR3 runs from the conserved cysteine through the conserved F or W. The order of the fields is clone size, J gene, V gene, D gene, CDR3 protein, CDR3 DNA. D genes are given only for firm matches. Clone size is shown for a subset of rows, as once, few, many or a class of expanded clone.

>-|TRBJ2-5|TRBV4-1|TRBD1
CASSQEPAGGQETQYF
TGCGCCAGCAGCCAAGAGCCTGCAGGGGGCCAGGAGACCCAGTACTTC
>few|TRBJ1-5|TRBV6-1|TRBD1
CASRQGLNQPQHF
TGTGCCAGCAGACAGGGGCTAAATCAGCCCCAGCATTTT
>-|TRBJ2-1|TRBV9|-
CASSQGGPSSYNEQFF
TGTGCCAGCAGTCAGGGGGGCCCAAGCTCCTACAATGAGCAGTTCTTC
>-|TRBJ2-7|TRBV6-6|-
CASSAAEQYF
TGTGCCAGCAGTGCGGCCGAGCAGTACTTC
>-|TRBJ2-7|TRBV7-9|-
CASGGEKNSYEQYF
TGTGCCAGCGGAGGGGAAAAAAACTCCTACGAGCAGTACTTC
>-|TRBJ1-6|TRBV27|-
CASGTGLRYSPLHF
TGTGCCAGCGGTACCGGGTTGAGGTATTCACCCCTCCACTTT
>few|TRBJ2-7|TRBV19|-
CASSGTPSSYEQYF
TGTGCCAGTAGTGGGACTCCTAGCTCCTACGAGCAGTACTTC
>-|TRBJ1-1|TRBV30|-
CAWSVQGGEAFF
TGTGCCTGGAGTGTACAGGGCGGTGAAGCTTTCTTT
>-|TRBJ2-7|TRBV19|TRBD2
CASSLRLAGSYEQYF
TGTGCCAGTAGTCTAAGACTAGCCGGTTCCTACGAGCAGTACTTC
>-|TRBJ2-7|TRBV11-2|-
CASSSLAARIEQYF
TGTGCCAGCAGCTCCCTAGCAGCCCGGATTGAGCAGTACTTC
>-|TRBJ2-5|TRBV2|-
CASSLETQYF
TGTGCCAGCTCTCTAGAGACCCAGTACTTC